A single sample is the source of the 32 T cell receptor beta chains below, sequenced in a study of cytomegalovirus exposure and HLA in healthy donors. PCR involved 60 Vbeta and 13 Jbeta primers. Only in-frame clones appear in the TCRdb table, and some are missing; sequencing was by immunoSEQ multiplex PCR. This table has some 80,000 clones, around 81% appearing once. Sequencing used PBMCs. These receptors were obtained from a man aged 35 to 55 in good health and CMV-seronegative.

The V and J genes are TRBV10-1 and TRBJ1-6; unclear D gene. Germline V CDR1 and CDR2: WNHNN, SYGVQD (reference sequence). V dropped 4 bases and J dropped 8 bases, with 9 bases sitting between them. CDR3 length equals 13 residues. This CDR3 is CASSGGLDSPLHF. CDR3 DNA: TGCGCCAGCAGTGGCGGTCTGGATTCACCCCTCCACTTT.

The V call is TRBV19, the J call TRBJ1-5; D is possibly TRBD1 (6 bases). The ends were cut back, 2 bases at V and 7 bases at J, with 12 bases in the middle. The CDR3 totals 14 residues. Germline lookup yields CDR1 LNHDA and CDR2 SQIVND (reference sequence). The CDR3 bases are TGTGCCAGTAGTATAAGTGGGCAGGGGCAGCCCCAGCATTTT. Its protein product is CASSISGQGQPQHF.

The chain joins TRBV28 to TRBJ1-4; D uncertain. V lost 1 base, J lost 7 bases, and 4 bases lay in between. CDR3 length: 12 amino acids. Germline CDR1 and CDR2: MDHEN and SYDVKM. The CDR3 sequence: CASSLSSEKLFF. CDR3 nucleotides: TGTGCCAGCAGTTTATCGTCTGAAAAACTGTTTTTT.

This sequence joins TRBV14 and TRBJ2-1, with D hard to call. The CDR3 loop spans 12 amino acids. CDR1 is SGHDN and CDR2 is FVKESK in the germline V gene. Trimming left V 5 bases short and J 6 bases short, with 8 bases between. The CDR3 DNA reads TGTGCCAGCAGCGCCTTCAGCAATGAGCAGTTCTTC. Translated: CASSAFSNEQFF.

This chain connects TRBV2 to TRBJ2-7, with D unclear. V lost 6 bases to trimming and J lost 2 bases, with 17 bases between them. Germline V gene data show CDR1 as SNHLY and CDR2 as FYNNEI. The CDR3 is made up of 15 amino acids. CDR3 DNA sequence: TGTGCCAGCAGCGTGGGTCAGGCCCCCACCTACGAGCAGTACTTC. Protein: CASSVGQAPTYEQYF.

This chain links TRBV5-4 with TRBJ2-2; TRBD1 might be the D (6 bases). Trimming removed 6 bases at V and 6 bases at J, with 15 bases between. CDR3 length equals 14 residues. Germline values: CDR1 SGHNT, CDR2 YYREEE (reference sequence). CDR3 in amino acids: CASTSWGRAGELFF. The CDR3 region has the DNA TGTGCCAGCACCTCCTGGGGGCGGGCCGGGGAGCTGTTTTTT.

This clone has just a few counts. The rearrangement joins TRBV7-3 to TRBJ2-3, with D perhaps TRBD1 (6 bases). This CDR3 spans 14 amino acids. The V gene's germline CDR1 is SGHTA and CDR2 FQGTGA. The ends were cut back, 5 bases at V and 4 bases at J, with 13 bases in the middle. CDR3 residues: CASSMDSPPDTQYF. The CDR3 DNA sequence: TGTGCCAGCAGCATGGACAGTCCCCCAGATACGCAGTATTTT.

The chain combines TRBV9 with TRBJ2-3; 12 bases are shared with TRBD2. The CDR3 totals 16 residues. V shed 3 bases, J shed 6 bases, and the junction held 8 bases outside the gene matches. In germline, CDR1 is SGDLS, CDR2 YYNGEE. CDR3 sequence: CASSALTSGRIDTQYF. The DNA for the CDR3 is TGTGCCAGCAGCGCCCTGACTAGCGGGAGAATTGATACGCAGTATTTT. Combining the CDR3 with reference TRBV9 and TRBJ2-3 gives the whole variable domain DSGVTQTPKHLITATGQRVTLRCSPRSGDLSVYWYQQSLDQGLQFLIQYYNGEERAKGNILERFSAQQFPDLHSELNLSSLELGDSALYFCASSALTSGRIDTQYFGPGTRLTVL.

This clone occurred a few times. V is TRBV28 and J is TRBJ1-3; D remains unclear. V gave up 7 bases and J gave up 1 base, with 11 bases separating them. Germline CDR1 is MDHEN and CDR2 is SYDVKM. CDR3 length: 14 residues. CDR3 sequence: CASNLGLSGNTIYF. CDR3 DNA sequence: TGTGCCAGCAACTTAGGACTGTCTGGAAACACCATATATTTT. Full variable domain (missing parts from reference TRBV28 and TRBJ1-3): DVKVTQSSRYLVKRTGEKVFLECVQDMDHENMFWYRQDPGLGLRLIYFSYDVKMKEKGDIPEGYSVSREKKERFSLILESASTNQTSMYLCASNLGLSGNTIYFGEGSWLTVV.

The rearrangement uses TRBV7-3 and TRBJ2-2; perhaps TRBD2 as D (5 bases). V gave up 5 bases and J gave up 2 bases, with 9 bases separating them. The germline V gene encodes CDR1 SGHTA and CDR2 FQGTGA. This CDR3 region has 14 residues. In DNA, the CDR3 is TGTGCCAGCAGCCTACTAGGAAACACCGGGGAGCTGTTTTTT. Translated: CASSLLGNTGELFF.

The chain recombines TRBV5-1 with TRBJ1-1, with unresolved D. Deletions cut 4 bases from V and 0 bases from J, with 13 bases between. CDR3 size: 15 residues. The germline CDR1 and CDR2 sequences are SGHRS and YFSETQ. For the CDR3, the DNA is TGCGCCAGCAGCCCTCGGGAGGGCCTGAACACTGAAGCTTTCTTT. It encodes CASSPREGLNTEAFF.

V is TRBV11-2 and J is TRBJ1-5; TRBD1 might be the D (6 bases). CDR3 length: 15 amino acids. With 4 bases removed from V and 6 bases from J, the gap between germline ends came to 16 bases. Germline V CDR1 and CDR2: SGHAT, FQNNGV. In nucleotides, the CDR3 is TGTGCCAGCAGCTCGGGGAGCAGGGGCTTTCAGCCCCAGCATTTT. Amino acid sequence: CASSSGSRGFQPQHF.

The V gene is TRBV4-1, the J gene TRBJ2-1; 11 nucleotides line up with TRBD2. Per the germline V gene, CDR1 is MGHRA and CDR2 is YSYEKL. Germline trimming cut 0 bases from V and 2 bases from J; bases unmatched to any gene: 3. This CDR3 is 17 amino acids long. Here the CDR3 DNA reads TGCGCCAGCAGCCAAGATAGCGGGAGGGTAGCCTACAATGAGCAGTTCTTC. This encodes CASSQDSGRVAYNEQFF.

The chain uses TRBV5-1 and TRBJ2-3; 8 bases map to TRBD1. CDR3 length: 13 amino acids. Trimming removed 4 bases from V and 3 bases from J; junction bases left unmatched: 1. Germline V gene lookup returns CDR1 SGHRS and CDR2 YFSETQ. DNA for the CDR3: TGCGCCAGCAGCGGACAGGGAACAGATACGCAGTATTTT. Translated, it gives CASSGQGTDTQYF.

V and J are TRBV5-1 and TRBJ2-2; 10 nucleotides agree with TRBD2. Germline V gene data show CDR1 as SGHRS and CDR2 as YFSETQ. Trimming cost V 0 bases and J 2 bases; bases outside gene matches: 7. The CDR3 covers 18 residues. CDR3: CASSLDMVAGGNTGELFF. The CDR3 DNA reads as TGCGCCAGCAGCTTGGATATGGTAGCGGGAGGCAACACCGGGGAGCTGTTTTTT.

The chain carries TRBV27 and TRBJ2-3; D is perhaps TRBD2 (6 bases). The CDR3 covers 15 residues. In germline, CDR1 is MNHEY, CDR2 SMNVEV (reference sequence). V was shortened by 2 bases and J by 5 bases, with 14 bases between the two germline ends. The CDR3 region has the DNA TGTGCCAGCAGTTTAAGACCGGGAGTCAAAGATACGCAGTATTTT. Amino acids: CASSLRPGVKDTQYF.

This chain links TRBV9 with TRBJ2-1, with TRBD2 identical over 11 bases. The CDR3 is 18 residues long. Germline loops: CDR1 SGDLS, CDR2 YYNGEE. Losses at the gene ends were 0 bases for V and 0 bases for J; bases not matched to a gene: 5. CDR3 DNA: TGTGCCAGCAGCGTAGGGACTAGCGGGCTAAGCTCCTACAATGAGCAGTTCTTC. This gives the protein CASSVGTSGLSSYNEQFF.

This clone was counted between two and nine times. V is TRBV7-2 and J is TRBJ2-7; possibly TRBD2 for D (6 bases). The CDR3 totals 14 residues. The V and J ends lost 0 bases and 3 bases respectively, with 9 bases between them. Germline V CDR1 and CDR2: SGHTA, FQGNSA. CDR3: CASSLAGSSYEQYF. DNA for the CDR3: TGTGCCAGCAGCTTAGCCGGGAGTAGCTACGAGCAGTACTTC.

The sample holds one count of this clone. V is TRBV6-1 and J is TRBJ2-5; 8 bases fit TRBD1. The closer fit of TRBJ2-7 to the DNA end suggests the J call may be wrong. This CDR3 comprises 15 residues. From germline, CDR1 is MNHNS and CDR2 SASEGT. The CDR3 loop reads CASSVTGGYSYEQYF. In nucleotides, the CDR3 is TGTGCCAGCAGTGTAACAGGGGGATACTCCTACGAGCAGTACTTC.

The genes are TRBV6-1 and TRBJ1-1; D gene ambiguous. Germline V gene sequence: CDR1 MNHNS, CDR2 SASEGT. This CDR3 is 15 amino acids long. The V end was cut by 4 bases, the J end by 6 bases, with 18 bases between. The CDR3 coding sequence is TGTGCCAGCAGTGTACAGCTACCAGGCTCATCTGAAGCTTTCTTT. Protein product: CASSVQLPGSSEAFF.

The CDR3 region is CASRDGGELSPLHF. In nucleotides, the CDR3 is TGCGCCAGCAGGGATGGAGGGGAATTGTCACCCCTCCACTTT. This chain joins TRBV10-2 and TRBJ1-6; D possibly corresponds to TRBD1 (5 bases). V lost 6 bases and J lost 10, with 16 bases in between. The CDR3 has 14 residues. From germline, CDR1 is WSHSY and CDR2 SAAADI.

The chain couples TRBV14 to TRBJ1-1; a possible D gene is TRBD1 (6 bases). CDR3 length equals 13 residues. V was shortened by 6 bases and J by 0 bases, with 8 bases between the two germline ends. Per the germline V gene, CDR1 is SGHDN and CDR2 is FVKESK. The CDR3 protein is CASRQGLNTEAFF. The CDR3 DNA reads as TGTGCCAGCAGACAGGGCTTGAACACTGAAGCTTTCTTT.

This clone was picked up a small number of times. This chain connects TRBV7-6 to TRBJ2-3; D is possibly TRBD2 (5 bases). The CDR3 length is 15 residues. The ends were cut back, 1 base at V and 6 bases at J, with 14 bases in the middle. Germline assignment: CDR1 SGHVS and CDR2 FNYEAQ. The CDR3 protein is CASSLVNLAGDTQYF. CDR3 sequence (DNA): TGTGCCAGCAGCTTAGTTAACCTAGCCGGGGATACGCAGTATTTT.

This clone was detected once. At one boundary the junction diverges from the germline segment, which might be a read error. The chain carries TRBV14 and TRBJ2-7; D ambiguous. The CDR3 sequence is 12 residues long. Germline V gene lookup returns CDR1 SGHDN and CDR2 FVKESK. For the CDR3, the DNA is TGTGCCAGCAGCAGAGAAAACTACGAACAGTACTTC. Protein sequence: CASSRENYEQYF.

This clone was observed a handful of times. At one end the junction does not follow the germline gene, possibly because of a read error. V gene TRBV7-9 combines with J gene TRBJ2-7; 9 positions match TRBD1. This CDR3 is 16 amino acids long. CDR1 SEHNR and CDR2 FQNEAQ come from the germline V gene (reference sequence). CDR3 protein: CSSSLVSTGGSYEQYF. The CDR3 DNA sequence: TGTTCCAGCAGCTTGGTATCGACAGGGGGTTCCTACGAGCAGTACTTC.

The V and J genes are TRBV7-9 and TRBJ1-2; D is uncertain. This CDR3 region has 13 residues. Germline-derived CDR1 and CDR2 are SEHNR and FQNEAQ (reference sequence). Deletions cut 1 base from V and 7 bases from J, with 10 bases between. The CDR3 region is CASSLGEIGGYTF. CDR3 nucleotides: TGTGCCAGCAGCTTAGGAGAGATCGGTGGCTACACCTTC.

The chain combines TRBV5-1 with TRBJ1-4, with TRBD1 matching 7 bases. CDR1 and CDR2 from the germline V gene are SGHRS and YFSETQ. V shed 4 bases and J 10 bases; nucleotides not matched to a gene: 13. There are 15 residues in the CDR3. Here the CDR3 reads CASSTLGQSVGKLFF. DNA of the CDR3: TGCGCCAGCAGCACTTTGGGACAGAGTGTGGGAAAACTGTTTTTT.

This chain joins TRBV19 and TRBJ2-5; TRBD2 matches 13 bases. The J call could be wrong; TRBJ2-7 is a better fit for the DNA end. The V gene's germline CDR1 is LNHDA and CDR2 SQIVND (reference sequence). CDR3 length equals 16 residues. The CDR3 DNA sequence: TGTGCCAGTAGCGGGACTAGCGGGGTTCGCTCCTACGAGCAGTACTTC. It codes for CASSGTSGVRSYEQYF.

The gene calls are TRBV18 and TRBJ2-1; D is possibly TRBD2 (6 bases). CDR1 is KGHSH and CDR2 is LQKENI in the germline V gene. The ends were cut back, 0 bases at V and 6 bases at J, with 12 bases in the middle. This CDR3 comprises 15 residues. The CDR3 DNA is TGTGCCAGCTCACCACCTACTAGCAAAGGCAATGAGCAGTTCTTC. It encodes CASSPPTSKGNEQFF. The variable domain in full, with the rest retrieved from reference TRBV18 and TRBJ2-1, is NAGVMQNPRHLVRRRGQEARLRCSPMKGHSHVYWYRQLPEEGLKFMVYLQKENIIDESGMPKERFSAEFPKEGPSILRIQQVVRGDSAAYFCASSPPTSKGNEQFFGPGTRLTVL.

As DNA, the CDR3 is TGTGCCAGCAGCGTAGCCTTGGGGGGGGGTAATCAGTTCTTC. Residues: CASSVALGGGNQFF. This chain links TRBV9 with TRBJ2-1; 7 bases are shared with TRBD2. The CDR3 contains 14 residues. V was clipped by 0 bases and J by 13 bases; unmatched bases: 10. Germline V gives CDR1 SGDLS, CDR2 YYNGEE.

This chain links TRBV7-2 with TRBJ2-3; 10 bases fit TRBD2. The J segment lost 6 bases and the V segment lost 1 base, leaving 7 bases of the junction unmatched. Germline V gene lookup returns CDR1 SGHTA and CDR2 FQGNSA. The CDR3 is 16 residues long. CDR3: CASSLGLAGAPDTQYF. The CDR3 DNA reads as TGTGCCAGCAGCTTAGGCCTAGCGGGAGCTCCGGATACGCAGTATTTT.

The chain joins TRBV11-2 to TRBJ2-6, with D possibly being TRBD1 (5 bases). The germline V gene has CDR1 SGHAT and CDR2 FQNNGV. The V gene lost 4 bases and the J gene lost 2 bases, with 15 bases spanning the gap. The CDR3 consists of 17 residues. The CDR3 DNA reads as TGTGCCAGCAGCTCAACGATAACAGGTGCTGGGGCCAACGTCCTGACTTTC. It translates to CASSSTITGAGANVLTF.